One and the same sample provided the 30 T cell receptor beta chains below, sequenced in a study of blood T cell repertoires in COVID-19. Generated by immunoSEQ multiplex PCR, the TCRdb table keeps only in-frame clones and is missing some. The profile shows 75,000 to 85,000 clones, 80% to 90% of them singletons. Specimen: peripheral blood. The source of these receptors is a man in his fifties or sixties with active COVID-19.

This chain connects TRBV7-3 to TRBJ2-3, with 15 bases that match TRBD2. The CDR3 covers 18 residues. Germline lookup yields CDR1 SGHTA and CDR2 FQGTGA. The ends lost 5 bases at V and 8 bases at J; junction bases unmatched: 14. The CDR3 nucleotides are TGTGCCAGCAGCCGTAGCGGGACTAGCGGGGGGCCTCGGTCTACGCAGTATTTT. Translated, it gives CASSRSGTSGGPRSTQYF.

V and J are TRBV3-1 (or the pseudogene TRBV3-2) and TRBJ1-2; D is ambiguous. Germline CDR1 reads LGHDT; CDR2 reads YNNKEL (reference sequence). Trimming removed 1 base from V and 8 bases from J, with 17 bases in between. The CDR3 covers 15 residues. The CDR3 loop reads CASSQGRLGRGGYTF. The CDR3 nucleotides read TGTGCCAGCAGCCAAGGACGCCTGGGTCGGGGAGGCTACACCTTC.

The V and J genes are TRBV2 and TRBJ2-6; D is uncertain. Germline CDR1 reads SNHLY; CDR2 reads FYNNEI. The CDR3 consists of 15 residues. The germline V and J ends were trimmed by 6 bases and 2 bases, with 11 bases remaining between them. This CDR3 is CASSLQATGANVLTF. The CDR3 DNA sequence: TGTGCCAGCAGCCTCCAGGCCACTGGGGCCAACGTCCTGACTTTC.

V is TRBV9 and J is TRBJ1-2; TRBD1 might be the D (6 bases). Germline V CDR1 and CDR2: SGDLS, YYNGEE. Trimming took off 5 bases at V and 2 bases at J, with 7 bases between the two ends. CDR3 length equals 12 residues. DNA for the CDR3: TGTGCCAGCAGTGACAGGAACTATGGCTACACCTTC. This encodes CASSDRNYGYTF.

This chain links TRBV28 with TRBJ2-4; D is unresolved. CDR1 is MDHEN and CDR2 is SYDVKM in the germline V gene. Trimming stripped 2 bases from V and 1 base from J, with 6 bases between. The CDR3 has 14 amino acids. CDR3 region: CASSLAWAKNIQYF. DNA for the CDR3: TGTGCCAGCAGTTTAGCGTGGGCCAAAAACATTCAGTACTTC.

This clone was seen only a few times. The chain employs TRBV28 and TRBJ1-5; no definite D call. This CDR3 is built from 16 residues. The germline CDR1 and CDR2 sequences are MDHEN and SYDVKM. V dropped 5 bases and J dropped 0 bases, with 14 bases sitting between them. In nucleotides, the CDR3 is TGTGCCAGCAGTATGACGGGAATTTATAGCAATCAGCCCCAGCATTTT. Protein product: CASSMTGIYSNQPQHF.

This chain links TRBV7-2 with TRBJ2-1; D is unresolved. Trimming stripped 6 bases from V and 5 bases from J, with 5 bases between. This CDR3 region has 11 residues. CDR1 SGHTA and CDR2 FQGNSA come from the germline V gene. The CDR3 DNA follows: TGTGCCAGCAGATTTAACAATGAGCAGTTCTTC. The encoded protein is CASRFNNEQFF. The whole variable domain, filled in from reference TRBV7-2 and TRBJ2-1, reads GAGVSQSPSNKVTEKGKDVELRCDPISGHTALYWYRQSLGQGLEFLIYFQGNSAPDKSGLPSDRFSAERTGGSVSTLTIQRTQQEDSAVYLCASRFNNEQFFGPGTRLTVL.

This clone appeared a single time. J is TRBJ1-5 and V is TRBV5-1; D is unclear. The V end lost 4 bases, the J end lost 5 bases, and 10 bases lay between the germline ends. The CDR3 extends over 13 amino acids. Germline V gives CDR1 SGHRS, CDR2 YFSETQ. The CDR3 is CASSPLPDQPQHF. CDR3 sequence (DNA): TGCGCCAGCAGCCCCCTACCCGATCAGCCCCAGCATTTT.

This sequence joins TRBV18 and TRBJ1-6; a weak D match, TRBD1 (6 bases). With 3 bases removed from V and 10 bases from J, the gap between germline ends came to 16 bases. This CDR3 region has 15 residues. The germline gives CDR1 KGHSH, CDR2 LQKENI. CDR3: CASSPSGQGRSPLHF. The CDR3 bases are TGTGCCAGCTCACCGAGTGGTCAGGGGCGCTCACCCCTCCACTTT. Using reference TRBV18 and TRBJ1-6 for the parts outside the CDR3, the full variable domain is NAGVMQNPRHLVRRRGQEARLRCSPMKGHSHVYWYRQLPEEGLKFMVYLQKENIIDESGMPKERFSAEFPKEGPSILRIQQVVRGDSAAYFCASSPSGQGRSPLHFGNGTRLTVT.

The V gene is TRBV7-9, the J gene TRBJ1-3; D gene uncertain. Germline V gene lookup returns CDR1 SEHNR and CDR2 FQNEAQ (reference sequence). The CDR3 is made up of 16 amino acids. Trimming stripped 1 base from V and 4 bases from J, with 14 bases between. The CDR3 is CASSLDSVGVGNTIYF. The CDR3 DNA follows: TGTGCCAGCAGCTTAGATTCGGTGGGAGTCGGAAACACCATATATTTT.

V is TRBV30 and J is TRBJ1-2; D remains unclear. Germline lookup yields CDR1 GTSNPN and CDR2 SVGIG (reference sequence). CDR3 length: 15 residues. Trimming shortened V by 0 bases and J by 3 bases, and 14 bases separated the two germline ends. In DNA, the CDR3 is TGTGCCTGGAGTGTAGGAGCCGTAGTCGACTATGGCTACACCTTC. Its translation is CAWSVGAVVDYGYTF. Full variable domain (rest looked up from reference TRBV30 and TRBJ1-2): SQTIHQWPATLVQPVGSPLSLECTVEGTSNPNLYWYRQAAGRGLQLLFYSVGIGQISSEVPQNLSASRPQDRQFILSSKKLLLSDSGFYLCAWSVGAVVDYGYTFGSGTRLTVV.

The chain uses TRBV4-2 and TRBJ1-2; TRBD1 matches at 9 bases. The CDR3 is 19 residues long. Per germline, CDR1 LGHNA and CDR2 YNFKEQ. V lost 0 bases and J lost 0; bases outside the gene matches: 11. The CDR3 reads CASSQDYPGTGSANYGYTF. DNA of the CDR3: TGTGCCAGCAGCCAAGACTATCCCGGGACAGGGTCAGCTAACTATGGCTACACCTTC.

The rearrangement uses TRBV12-3 or TRBV12-4 and TRBJ1-1, with a tentative D call TRBD1 (5 bases). Trimming cost V 2 bases and J 7 bases, with 11 bases left between them. This CDR3 contains 13 residues. This CDR3 reads CASSLKTAFEAFF. DNA of the CDR3: TGTGCCAGCAGTTTAAAGACAGCTTTTGAAGCTTTCTTT.

The chain joins TRBV9 to TRBJ1-1; 7 bases agree with TRBD1. This CDR3 comprises 14 residues. The junction had 4 bases not matched to a gene; V was cut back by 3 bases and J by 2 bases. Germline loops: CDR1 SGDLS, CDR2 YYNGEE. The CDR3, as DNA: TGTGCCAGCAGCGGGACAGGAGTTAACACTGAAGCTTTCTTT. Translation: CASSGTGVNTEAFF.

The gene calls are TRBV28 and TRBJ1-2, with a weak D call TRBD1 (5 bases). The germline CDR1 and CDR2 sequences are MDHEN and SYDVKM. The germline V and J ends were trimmed by 9 bases and 5 bases, with 16 bases remaining between them. The CDR3 extends over 13 amino acids. Here the CDR3 reads CASRSSGLYGYTF. As DNA, the CDR3 is TGTGCCAGTCGAAGCTCAGGGCTGTATGGCTACACCTTC.

J is TRBJ2-3 and V is TRBV30, with D maybe TRBD2 (5 bases). The germline gives CDR1 GTSNPN, CDR2 SVGIG (reference sequence). V lost 1 base, J lost 5 bases, and 7 bases lay in between. The CDR3 has 12 amino acids. CDR3 DNA: TGTGCCTGGAGTGATGAGGGAGATACGCAGTATTTT. This gives the protein CAWSDEGDTQYF.

This clone was counted only a few times. This chain links TRBV28 with TRBJ1-5; D remains unclear. Trimming removed 8 bases at V and 2 bases at J, with 10 bases between. The CDR3 is 13 residues long. In germline, CDR1 is MDHEN, CDR2 SYDVKM. CDR3 coding DNA: TGTGCCAGCCGACGGGTGGGCAATCAGCCCCAGCATTTT. It is translated as CASRRVGNQPQHF.

The gene calls are TRBV27 and TRBJ2-7; perhaps TRBD2 as D (6 bases). V gave up 8 bases and J gave up 2 bases, with 19 bases separating them. This CDR3 contains 15 residues. Germline CDR1 and CDR2: MNHEY and SMNVEV (reference sequence). CDR3 loop: CASSLVGGKPYEQYF. The CDR3 bases are TGTGCCAGCTCTTTGGTGGGCGGGAAGCCCTACGAGCAGTACTTC.

The rearrangement uses TRBV18 and TRBJ1-2, with D possibly matching TRBD1 (5 bases). In germline, CDR1 is KGHSH, CDR2 LQKENI. The CDR3 sequence is 12 residues long. Trimming left V 5 bases short and J 3 bases short, with 7 bases between. The CDR3 reads CASSEQDYGYTF. The CDR3 region has the DNA TGTGCCAGCTCAGAACAGGACTATGGCTACACCTTC. The complete variable domain, with remaining parts taken from reference TRBV18 and TRBJ1-2, reads NAGVMQNPRHLVRRRGQEARLRCSPMKGHSHVYWYRQLPEEGLKFMVYLQKENIIDESGMPKERFSAEFPKEGPSILRIQQVVRGDSAAYFCASSEQDYGYTFGSGTRLTVV.

A single count supports this clone. The chain employs TRBV24-1 and TRBJ2-1, with TRBD2 identical over 12 bases. V trimming: 0 bases; J trimming: 8 bases; junction bases outside the gene matches: 4. Per germline, CDR1 KGHDR and CDR2 SFDVKD. CDR3 length: 16 residues. CDR3 residues: CATSDLPLAGGDEQFF. CDR3 bases: TGTGCCACCAGTGATTTGCCACTAGCGGGAGGAGATGAGCAGTTCTTC.

The chain couples TRBV6-1 to TRBJ2-3, with D perhaps matching TRBD2 (6 bases). V shed 2 bases and J shed 2 bases, with 17 bases lying between them. CDR1 MNHNS and CDR2 SASEGT come from the germline V gene. This CDR3 is 17 amino acids long. The DNA for the CDR3 is TGTGCCAGCAGTGAAAGGGAACTAGCTGACGACACAGATACGCAGTATTTT. It yields the protein CASSERELADDTDTQYF.

J is TRBJ2-1 and V is TRBV7-2, with D possibly being TRBD2 (6 bases). The V end lost 5 bases, the J end lost 7 bases, and 15 bases lay between the germline ends. Germline CDR1 is SGHTA and CDR2 is FQGNSA. The CDR3 is 14 amino acids. CDR3 in amino acids: CASSPTGVLNEQFF. Written as DNA, the CDR3 is TGTGCCAGCAGCCCTACGGGGGTGTTGAATGAGCAGTTCTTC.

The rearrangement links TRBV6-2 or TRBV6-3 to TRBJ2-7; 7 bases are shared with TRBD1. This CDR3 spans 12 amino acids. With V trimmed by 6 bases and J by 4 bases, 3 bases remained unmatched. Germline lookup yields CDR1 MNHEY and CDR2 SVGEGT. CDR3 residues: CASSLQGYEQYF. Written as DNA, the CDR3 is TGTGCCAGCAGCCTACAGGGGTACGAGCAGTACTTC.

The chain employs TRBV18 and TRBJ2-7; 9 bases align to TRBD1. The CDR3 length is 15 residues. Trimming cost V 3 bases and J 4 bases; bases outside gene matches: 7. Germline V CDR1 and CDR2: KGHSH, LQKENI. The DNA of the CDR3 is TGTGCCAGCTCACCGCGGGACAGGGCATTATACGAGCAGTACTTC. It yields the protein CASSPRDRALYEQYF.

This chain uses TRBV13 with TRBJ1-1; 7 positions match TRBD1. Germline values: CDR1 PRHDT, CDR2 FYEKMQ (reference sequence). V lost 4 bases to trimming and J lost 1 base; unmatched junction nucleotides: 6. The CDR3 loop spans 15 amino acids. The DNA for the CDR3 is TGTGCCAGCAGCTCTCGGGACAGAGCGAACACTGAAGCTTTCTTT. This encodes CASSSRDRANTEAFF.

The chain uses TRBV15 and TRBJ2-5; 10 bases align to TRBD2. Germline V gene data show CDR1 as LNHNV and CDR2 as YYDKDF (reference sequence). The J segment lost 5 bases and the V segment lost 2 bases, leaving 8 bases of the junction unmatched. The CDR3 is 16 amino acids. Written as DNA, the CDR3 is TGTGCCACCAGCAGACCCAGCGGGAGGGCCGGTGAGACCCAGTACTTC. This sequence encodes CATSRPSGRAGETQYF.

V gene TRBV4-2 combines with J gene TRBJ2-5; 9 positions agree with TRBD1. Looked up from germline, CDR1 is LGHNA and CDR2 is YNFKEQ. CDR3 size: 16 residues. V lost 0 bases, J lost 2 bases, and 4 bases stayed unmatched. The CDR3 nucleotides read TGTGCCAGCAGCCAAGACGGGACAGGGCGGCAAGAGACCCAGTACTTC. Amino acid sequence: CASSQDGTGRQETQYF.

This clone has just one count. The CDR3 spells CASSLRSGLAGVLSNEQFF. The CDR3 DNA sequence: TGTGCCAGCAGCTTACGGTCCGGACTAGCGGGAGTCCTCTCGAATGAGCAGTTCTTC. The gene calls are TRBV7-2 and TRBJ2-1; TRBD2 aligns across 13 bases. CDR1 and CDR2 (germline): SGHTA, FQGNSA. Trimming cost V 2 bases and J 7 bases; bases outside gene matches: 14. This CDR3 contains 19 residues.

The V and J genes are TRBV7-3 and TRBJ1-2; D is unresolved. Trimming pared 5 bases from V and 8 bases from J, leaving 15 bases between. The CDR3 has 13 residues. Germline CDR1 and CDR2: SGHTA and FQGTGA. The CDR3 loop reads CASSPTAGKGYTF. The CDR3 nucleotides read TGTGCCAGCAGCCCGACTGCGGGAAAAGGCTACACCTTC.

The chain links TRBV3-1 (or the pseudogene TRBV3-2) to TRBJ1-4; 7 bases are a match to TRBD1. The length of the CDR3 is 16 residues. Germline CDR1 reads LGHDT; CDR2 reads YNNKEL (reference sequence). The ends lost 1 base at V and 3 bases at J; junction bases unmatched: 5. The CDR3 loop reads CASSQGIGTANEKLFF. The CDR3 nucleotides read TGTGCCAGCAGCCAAGGGATCGGGACAGCTAATGAAAAACTGTTTTTT.